This T cell receptor beta chain was retrieved from a study of blood T cell repertoires in COVID-19. Study-wide background: Some COVID-19 samples were acute and others convalescent; all came from the United States, Italy and Spain.

Using immunoSEQ multiplex PCR, the repertoire was profiled, and TCRdb retains in-frame clones only, with some absent. The sample carries a few hundred thousand clones, approximately 90% recorded once. Germline V gene lookup returns CDR1 LGHDT and CDR2 YNNKEL (reference sequence). V lost 1 base and J lost 11, with 15 bases in between. The CDR3 extends over 13 amino acids. Sequencing used peripheral blood. The TCR was taken from a woman aged 25 to 39 with COVID-19, enrolled during active disease. The chain carries TRBV3-1 (or the pseudogene TRBV3-2) and TRBJ2-7, with D possibly TRBD2 on 6 matching bases. CDR3 in amino acids: CASSQAPLSGEYF. Here the CDR3 DNA reads TGTGCCAGCAGCCAAGCCCCCCTATCGGGGGAGTACTTC.